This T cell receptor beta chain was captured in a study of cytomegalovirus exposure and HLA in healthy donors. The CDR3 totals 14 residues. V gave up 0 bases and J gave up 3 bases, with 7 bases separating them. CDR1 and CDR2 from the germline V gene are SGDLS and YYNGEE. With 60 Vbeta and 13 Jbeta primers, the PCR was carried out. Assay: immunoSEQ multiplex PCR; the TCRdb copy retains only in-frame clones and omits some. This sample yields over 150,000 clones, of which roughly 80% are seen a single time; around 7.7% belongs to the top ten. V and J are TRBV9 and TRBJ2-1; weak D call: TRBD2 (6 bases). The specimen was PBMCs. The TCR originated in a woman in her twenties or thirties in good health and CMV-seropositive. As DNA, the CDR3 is TGTGCCAGCAGCGTAGGGGACTTCTACAATGAGCAGTTCTTC. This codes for CASSVGDFYNEQFF.